This T cell receptor beta chain was recorded in a study of persistence of HIV-infected CD4 T cells. V lost 2 bases, J lost 7 bases, and 12 bases lay in between. From germline, CDR1 is GTSNPN and CDR2 SVGIG (reference sequence). The CDR3 has 13 residues. Anti-CD3/anti-CD28 beads served as a nonspecific positive control stimulus. Sorting selected CD4+ T cells upregulating both CD40 ligand and CD69. Study-level findings and limits: CMV- and Gag-responding cells had lower TCRbeta richness than CD3/CD28-responding cells. Proviral oligoclonality tracked with TCR oligoclonality within the same sorted cells.

As concerns this clone: What it binds is unknown.

The libraries were made with immunoSEQ version 4 in survey mode. TCRdb's copy holds only in-frame clones and misses some; the assay was immunoSEQ multiplex PCR. The repertoire includes tens of thousands of clones, about 88% of them detected once, and 0.4% to 0.6% sits in the top ten. The source is an adult woman with HIV who was CMV-seropositive. This chain links TRBV30 with TRBJ1-5; no reliable D call. The source material was CD4+ T cells sorted from PBMCs after approximately 19-hour stimulation, sampled from a patient who received antiretroviral therapy. The CDR3 DNA follows: TGTGCCTGGAGTAGGCGAGGTTTACAGCCCCAGCATTTT. Its translation is CAWSRRGLQPQHF. The full variable domain, its missing parts supplied by reference TRBV30 and TRBJ1-5, is SQTIHQWPATLVQPVGSPLSLECTVEGTSNPNLYWYRQAAGRGLQLLFYSVGIGQISSEVPQNLSASRPQDRQFILSSKKLLLSDSGFYLCAWSRRGLQPQHFGDGTRLSIL.